This is a list of T cell receptor beta chains from one sample in a study of OX40 agonist ivuxolimab in advanced cancers. Data came from immunoSEQ multiplex PCR; TCRdb stores just in-frame clones and leaves some out. This sample has roughly 60,000 clones; 86% occur once, and the top ten carry around 3.6%. The specimen was CD4+ or CD8+ T cells sorted from blood, collected in a trial of the OX40 agonist ivuxolimab. Every receptor here comes from an adult with an advanced solid tumor such as melanoma, head and neck, liver or kidney cancer. The CDR3 runs from the conserved cysteine through the conserved F or W. Fields, in order: D gene, V gene, clone size, J gene, CDR3 protein, CDR3 DNA. D genes are given only for firm matches. Size values are once, few and many counts, or a class for expanded clones, and some rows have none.

D gene: .
V gene: TRBV5-6
clone size: .
J gene: TRBJ1-5
CDR3 protein: CASSLGASRPQHF
CDR3 DNA: TGTGCCAGCAGCTTGGGGGCGAGCCGTCCCCAGCATTTT

D gene: .
V gene: TRBV7-2
clone size: once
J gene: TRBJ2-7
CDR3 protein: CASSLVGAGDEQYF
CDR3 DNA: TGTGCCAGCAGCTTAGTAGGGGCCGGGGACGAGCAGTACTTC

D gene: .
V gene: TRBV11-3
clone size: .
J gene: TRBJ1-1
CDR3 protein: CASSLGTEAFF
CDR3 DNA: TGTGCCAGCAGCCTAGGCACTGAAGCTTTCTTT

D gene: .
V gene: TRBV28
clone size: once
J gene: TRBJ1-1
CDR3 protein: CASSYRFEAFF
CDR3 DNA: TGTGCCAGCAGTTATCGATTTGAAGCTTTCTTT

D gene: .
V gene: TRBV28
clone size: medium-sized
J gene: TRBJ1-2
CDR3 protein: CASSSASHFYGYTF
CDR3 DNA: TGTGCCAGCAGTTCTGCGTCCCACTTCTATGGCTACACCTTC

D gene: TRBD1
V gene: TRBV28
clone size: .
J gene: TRBJ2-3
CDR3 protein: CASSPTGKGATDTQYF
CDR3 DNA: TGTGCCAGCAGTCCGACAGGGAAGGGCGCCACAGATACGCAGTATTTT

D gene: .
V gene: TRBV7-2
clone size: .
J gene: TRBJ2-7
CDR3 protein: CASSSRAEQYF
CDR3 DNA: TGTGCCAGCAGCTCCAGGGCGGAGCAGTACTTC

D gene: .
V gene: TRBV5-4
clone size: .
J gene: TRBJ2-7
CDR3 protein: CASSEGPSGSYEQYF
CDR3 DNA: TGTGCCAGCAGCGAAGGACCCAGCGGTTCCTACGAGCAGTACTTC

D gene: TRBD1
V gene: TRBV7-2
clone size: once
J gene: TRBJ2-7
CDR3 protein: CASGLPDRNSYEQYF
CDR3 DNA: TGTGCCAGCGGGCTTCCGGACAGGAACTCCTACGAGCAGTACTTC

D gene: .
V gene: TRBV7-9
clone size: .
J gene: TRBJ2-7
CDR3 protein: CASSLAGGGDYEQYF
CDR3 DNA: TGTGCCAGCAGCTTAGCCGGAGGAGGGGACTACGAGCAGTACTTC

D gene: .
V gene: TRBV6-1
clone size: .
J gene: TRBJ2-5
CDR3 protein: CASNLEETQYF
CDR3 DNA: TGTGCCAGCAATCTCGAAGAGACCCAGTACTTC

D gene: .
V gene: TRBV29-1
clone size: .
J gene: TRBJ2-3
CDR3 protein: CSVRTVGTDTQYF
CDR3 DNA: TGCAGCGTCCGGACTGTAGGCACAGATACGCAGTATTTT

D gene: .
V gene: TRBV5-1
clone size: .
J gene: TRBJ2-7
CDR3 protein: CASSDQNYEQYF
CDR3 DNA: TGCGCCAGCAGCGATCAAAACTACGAGCAGTACTTC

D gene: .
V gene: TRBV18
clone size: .
J gene: TRBJ2-7
CDR3 protein: CASSPLGYEQYF
CDR3 DNA: TGTGCCAGCTCACCCCTAGGCTACGAGCAGTACTTC

D gene: TRBD1
V gene: TRBV5-1
clone size: .
J gene: TRBJ2-3
CDR3 protein: CASSLGQGTTDTQYF
CDR3 DNA: TGCGCCAGCAGCTTGGGACAGGGGACCACAGATACGCAGTATTTT

D gene: .
V gene: TRBV30
clone size: .
J gene: TRBJ1-6
CDR3 protein: CAWSVRGGSADSPLHF
CDR3 DNA: TGTGCCTGGAGTGTACGAGGCGGCAGCGCGGACTCACCCCTCCACTTT

D gene: .
V gene: TRBV5-1
clone size: once
J gene: TRBJ1-2
CDR3 protein: CASSLGGNYGYTF
CDR3 DNA: TGCGCCAGCAGCTTGGGGGGGAACTATGGCTACACCTTC

D gene: .
V gene: TRBV5-1
clone size: .
J gene: TRBJ2-1
CDR3 protein: CASSFSLGSNEQFF
CDR3 DNA: TGCGCCAGCAGCTTCTCCCTGGGCAGCAATGAGCAGTTCTTC

D gene: TRBD1
V gene: TRBV9
clone size: .
J gene: TRBJ1-2
CDR3 protein: CASSVNQGGRRYTF
CDR3 DNA: TGTGCCAGCAGCGTCAATCAGGGGGGCCGCCGCTACACCTTC

D gene: .
V gene: TRBV7-9
clone size: once
J gene: TRBJ1-1
CDR3 protein: CTSSRENTEAFF
CDR3 DNA: TGTACCAGCAGCCGGGAAAACACTGAAGCTTTCTTT

D gene: .
V gene: TRBV27
clone size: .
J gene: TRBJ2-5
CDR3 protein: CASTPRAGALETQYF
CDR3 DNA: TGTGCCAGCACCCCTCGGGCAGGGGCTTTGGAGACCCAGTACTTC

D gene: .
V gene: TRBV5-4
clone size: .
J gene: TRBJ2-1
CDR3 protein: CASSLARSYNEQFF
CDR3 DNA: TGTGCCAGCTCCTTGGCCAGGAGTTACAATGAGCAGTTCTTC

D gene: .
V gene: TRBV7-8
clone size: once
J gene: TRBJ1-2
CDR3 protein: CASSLRSAGSGGYTF
CDR3 DNA: TGTGCCAGCAGCCTTAGATCAGCAGGGTCGGGAGGCTACACCTTC

D gene: .
V gene: TRBV7-9
clone size: once
J gene: TRBJ1-6
CDR3 protein: CASSPRGQGNSPLHF
CDR3 DNA: TGTGCCAGCAGCCCCCGAGGGCAGGGTAATTCACCCCTCCACTTT

D gene: .
V gene: TRBV5-8
clone size: .
J gene: TRBJ1-6
CDR3 protein: CASSFPPLALHF
CDR3 DNA: TGTGCCAGCAGCTTCCCCCCGTTGGCCCTCCACTTT

D gene: .
V gene: TRBV28
clone size: few
J gene: TRBJ2-3
CDR3 protein: CASSPSGVTDTQYF
CDR3 DNA: TGTGCCAGCAGCCCATCAGGGGTGACAGATACGCAGTATTTT

D gene: TRBD2
V gene: TRBV29-1
clone size: .
J gene: TRBJ2-7
CDR3 protein: CSFSGAGGLSYEQYF
CDR3 DNA: TGCAGCTTTTCGGGAGCGGGGGGCCTCTCCTACGAGCAGTACTTC

D gene: .
V gene: TRBV7-8
clone size: .
J gene: TRBJ1-6
CDR3 protein: CASSLMSSYNSPLHF
CDR3 DNA: TGTGCCAGCAGCTTAATGAGCTCCTATAATTCACCCCTCCACTTT

D gene: TRBD1
V gene: TRBV9
clone size: .
J gene: TRBJ1-1
CDR3 protein: CASSFSGTAETEAFF
CDR3 DNA: TGTGCCAGCAGCTTCAGCGGGACAGCTGAAACTGAAGCTTTCTTT

D gene: .
V gene: TRBV9
clone size: few
J gene: TRBJ1-1
CDR3 protein: CASSVVGVNTEAFF
CDR3 DNA: TGTGCCAGCAGCGTAGTGGGGGTGAACACTGAAGCTTTCTTT

D gene: TRBD1
V gene: TRBV6-5
clone size: .
J gene: TRBJ1-2
CDR3 protein: CASSLPDRASGYTF
CDR3 DNA: TGTGCCAGCAGCCTCCCCGACAGGGCTTCTGGCTACACCTTC

D gene: .
V gene: TRBV11-3
clone size: few
J gene: TRBJ2-1
CDR3 protein: CASSLGRYNEQFF
CDR3 DNA: TGTGCCAGCAGCCTGGGCCGCTACAATGAGCAGTTCTTC

D gene: .
V gene: TRBV2
clone size: .
J gene: TRBJ1-4
CDR3 protein: CASTESWGKGEKLFF
CDR3 DNA: TGTGCCAGCACCGAGAGCTGGGGGAAGGGTGAAAAACTGTTTTTT

D gene: .
V gene: TRBV7-9
clone size: few
J gene: TRBJ1-2
CDR3 protein: CASNRGTDSYGYTF
CDR3 DNA: TGTGCCAGCAACAGAGGGACGGACTCCTATGGCTACACCTTC

D gene: .
V gene: TRBV7-2
clone size: .
J gene: TRBJ2-3
CDR3 protein: CASSLGQGRADTQYF
CDR3 DNA: TGTGCCAGCAGCTTAGGACAGGGGAGGGCAGATACGCAGTATTTT

D gene: .
V gene: TRBV4-2
clone size: .
J gene: TRBJ1-2
CDR3 protein: CASSQGNSRDTANYGYTF
CDR3 DNA: TGTGCCAGCAGCCAAGGGAATAGTAGGGACACAGCTAACTATGGCTACACCTTC

D gene: .
V gene: TRBV19
clone size: .
J gene: TRBJ2-7
CDR3 protein: CASSIGEFGEQYF
CDR3 DNA: TGTGCCAGTAGTATTGGGGAATTTGGCGAGCAGTACTTC

D gene: .
V gene: TRBV4-1
clone size: .
J gene: TRBJ1-4
CDR3 protein: CASSQVEGKLFF
CDR3 DNA: TGCGCCAGCAGCCAAGTAGAGGGAAAACTGTTTTTT

D gene: .
V gene: TRBV7-6
clone size: once
J gene: TRBJ1-2
CDR3 protein: CASGDFGYGYTF
CDR3 DNA: TGTGCCAGCGGGGACTTCGGGTATGGCTACACCTTC

D gene: .
V gene: TRBV19
clone size: .
J gene: TRBJ1-2
CDR3 protein: CARTGANYGYTF
CDR3 DNA: TGTGCCAGGACAGGAGCTAACTATGGCTACACCTTC

D gene: .
V gene: TRBV28
clone size: .
J gene: TRBJ1-2
CDR3 protein: CASSSPAYGYTF
CDR3 DNA: TGTGCCAGCAGTTCACCGGCCTATGGCTACACCTTC

D gene: .
V gene: TRBV10-3
clone size: few
J gene: TRBJ2-2
CDR3 protein: CAISESFGNTGELFF
CDR3 DNA: TGTGCCATCAGTGAGTCTTTTGGGAACACCGGGGAGCTGTTTTTT

D gene: .
V gene: TRBV7-2
clone size: .
J gene: TRBJ1-1
CDR3 protein: CASSFTVNTEAFF
CDR3 DNA: TGTGCCAGCAGCTTCACAGTGAACACTGAAGCTTTCTTT

D gene: .
V gene: TRBV2
clone size: .
J gene: TRBJ2-7
CDR3 protein: CASSEAFQMVHEQYF
CDR3 DNA: TGTGCCAGCAGTGAAGCGTTCCAGATGGTCCACGAGCAGTACTTC

D gene: .
V gene: TRBV7-6
clone size: few
J gene: TRBJ1-6
CDR3 protein: CASSDTYGRGHSPLHF
CDR3 DNA: TGTGCCAGCAGCGACACTTATGGTAGGGGCCATTCACCCCTCCACTTT

D gene: TRBD1
V gene: TRBV7-9
clone size: .
J gene: TRBJ2-2
CDR3 protein: CASSRDRGITGELFF
CDR3 DNA: TGTGCCAGCAGTCGGGACAGGGGCATCACCGGGGAGCTGTTTTTT

D gene: .
V gene: TRBV4-1
clone size: .
J gene: TRBJ2-6
CDR3 protein: CASSQGDSGANVLTF
CDR3 DNA: TGCGCCAGCAGCCAAGGGGACTCTGGGGCCAACGTCCTGACTTTC

D gene: TRBD1
V gene: TRBV15
clone size: .
J gene: TRBJ1-2
CDR3 protein: CATSEGTGVSTF
CDR3 DNA: TGTGCCACCAGCGAAGGGACAGGGGTCAGCACCTTC

D gene: TRBD1
V gene: TRBV5-8
clone size: .
J gene: TRBJ1-2
CDR3 protein: CASSADRVWYGYTF
CDR3 DNA: TGTGCCAGCAGCGCGGACAGGGTGTGGTATGGCTACACCTTC

D gene: TRBD1
V gene: TRBV6-6
clone size: .
J gene: TRBJ1-1
CDR3 protein: CASRGQGGTEAFF
CDR3 DNA: TGTGCCAGCAGGGGACAGGGAGGAACTGAAGCTTTCTTT

D gene: .
V gene: TRBV27
clone size: once
J gene: TRBJ1-1
CDR3 protein: CASSSGRGAFF
CDR3 DNA: TGTGCCAGCAGTTCCGGGCGGGGAGCTTTCTTT

D gene: .
V gene: TRBV5-1
clone size: .
J gene: TRBJ2-5
CDR3 protein: CASSFPPGTMGETQYF
CDR3 DNA: TGCGCCAGCAGCTTTCCCCCAGGGACGATGGGCGAGACCCAGTACTTC